Detailed here is one TCR beta chain. This clone's antigen is unknown. No much larger clone is present one base from it, and per-base qualities are unavailable. V is pared back by 4 bases and J by 2 bases, with 12 bases lying between the germline termini. The CDR3 numbers 15 residues from cysteine through phenylalanine. Just the 45-base CDR3 DNA is kept, in frame starting at base 1. CDR1 and CDR2 (SGHNT, YYREEE) derive from the germline V gene (reference sequence). PBMCs were isolated by density centrifugation and stained for CD3, CD4 and CD8, after which CD4+ and CD8+ T cells were sorted on a FACSAria. Unaffected controls provided scalp biopsies and blood samples. Receptor libraries were prepared by the immunoSEQ multiplex PCR assay. RNA was extracted from all samples and reverse transcribed into cDNA as template for TCR sequencing. SuperScript III was used to make first-strand cDNA, primed with a 2:1 mix of oligo-dT and random hexamers. A synthetic immune receptor repertoire was used to assess amplification bias, and residual bias was removed computationally. From the authors' description of their analysis: Raw reads were preprocessed to remove errors, and CDR3 was defined by IMGT conventions from the conserved cysteine to phenylalanine. To get clonality, Shannon entropy was normalized by log2 of the number of productive unique TCRs and the result was subtracted from 1. Whether scalp clones were CD4 or CD8 was inferred by matching scalp TCRbeta sequences against CD4 and CD8 repertoires sorted from blood. Held by TCRdb, this immuneACCESS table contains in-frame sequences only and omits some clones. Under half of the omission traces to an unresolved V gene where checked; the cause of the rest is unknown. Clone size and V and J calls were adopted from that table, with D and trimming inferred from the DNA. The sample data list roughly 120,000 clones, and less than 70% of these were observed just once. About 3% of the sample comes from the top ten.

This record belongs to a study of CD8+ T cells in alopecia areata (dated by TCRdb to the late 2010s). Study-level background: In both human patients and the C3H/HeJ mouse model, the study applied high-throughput TCRbeta sequencing to look at T cell clonal expansion in alopecia areata. Clonality in the scalp was compared among normal scalp (n=4), patchy alopecia areata scalp (n=8), and alopecia totalis/universalis scalp (n=8). Human TCRbeta sequencing covered scalp tissue and sorted CD4+ and CD8+ peripheral blood T cells from patchy and totalis/universalis alopecia areata patients and healthy controls. Amplification of TCRbeta CDR3 regions was done by immunoSEQ multiplex PCR using 35 Vbeta forward primers and 13 Jbeta reverse primers. The RNA source kit depended on sample type: the PAXgene miRNA kit for fixed scalp, the miRNeasy kit for PBMCs, and the RNeasy kit for mouse skin. What the authors observed across the whole study: Compared with mice, TCR sequences shared between patients were less clear, possibly partly because of HLA diversity across the patient population. Unlike mouse skin, which is dominated by gammadelta T cells, normal human skin has resident alphabeta T cells that are also sequenced, and this complicates analysis of the scalp TCR repertoire. Lesional scalp, especially in alopecia totalis/universalis, showed higher clonality and more expanded CD8+ clones than normal scalp, suggesting antigenic drive.

The clonotype originates from a human donor in good health. Sequences were obtained from CD4+ T cells sorted from blood. The chain was built from TRBV5-4 and TRBJ2-2; TRBD2 is possibly the D segment (6 matching bases). Here the CDR3 is given as CASSPGRGNTGELFF. The nucleotides read TGTGCCAGCAGCCCCGGGAGAGGAAACACCGGGGAGCTGTTTTTT. Extended through the reference TRBV5-4 and TRBJ2-2 proteins, this CDR3 yields the full variable domain: ETGVTQSPTHLIKTRGQQVTLRCSSQSGHNTVSWYQQALGQGPQFIFQYYREEENGRGNFPPRFSGLQFPNYSSELNVNALELDDSALYLCASSPGRGNTGELFFGEGSRLTVL.